These T cell receptor beta chains were read from a single sample in a study of T-cell reconstitution after alpha-beta-depleted transplantation in children. TCRdb ran MiXCR on the PCR reads and lists one entry per CDR3 protein. Here the sample spans about 580,000 distinct CDR3 sequences, 25% to 30% being singletons. Sequences were derived from PBMCs, sampled before TCRalphabeta/CD19-depleted stem cell transplant. These receptors all come from a boy in the first two years of life with Wiskott-Aldrich syndrome, due to receive a stem cell transplant. Both conserved end residues are part of each CDR3. D genes are given only for firm matches. Not all rows give a size; the values are once, few, many and, for expanded clones, a class.

TRBD1,TRBV6-1,TRBJ1-1,few,CASSDRGQGAPRTEAFF,TGTGCCAGCAGTGACCGAGGACAGGGGGCCCCTCGCACTGAAGCTTTCTTT
TRBD2,TRBV20-1,TRBJ2-5,NA,CSARKLAGGGETQYF,TGCAGTGCACGAAAATTAGCGGGAGGAGGGGAGACCCAGTACTTC
NA,TRBV20-1,TRBJ2-5,NA,CSAAWIAQETQYF,TGCAGTGCCGCGTGGATAGCCCAAGAGACCCAGTACTTC
TRBD2,TRBV10-3,TRBJ2-2,NA,CAISGLAGTGELFF,TGTGCCATCAGTGGACTAGCGGGTACCGGGGAGCTGTTTTTT
NA,TRBV5-1,TRBJ2-2,NA,CATTPGIANTGELFF,TGCGCCACCACGCCCGGGATCGCGAACACCGGGGAGCTGTTTTTT
NA,TRBV29-1,TRBJ2-1,NA,CSVAPTLVATYNEQFF,TGCAGCGTTGCTCCGACATTGGTGGCAACCTACAATGAGCAGTTCTTC
NA,TRBV5-1,TRBJ2-1,NA,CASSLYARSSYNEQFF,TGCGCCAGCAGCTTGTATGCGCGGAGCTCCTACAATGAGCAGTTCTTC
NA,TRBV29-1,TRBJ2-1,NA,CSVGDSNEQFF,TGCAGCGTTGGGGACTCCAATGAGCAGTTCTTC
NA,TRBV29-1,TRBJ2-1,NA,CSVKVWEQFF,TGCAGCGTGAAGGTCTGGGAGCAGTTCTTC
NA,TRBV10-3,TRBJ2-3,few,CAISAATDDTQYF,TGTGCCATCAGTGCGGCGACAGACGATACGCAGTATTTT
TRBD1,TRBV28,TRBJ2-7,few,CATFSGQGTYEQYF,TGTGCCACCTTTTCGGGACAGGGGACCTACGAGCAGTACTTC
NA,TRBV27,TRBJ2-7,NA,CASSSWGPNDEQYF,TGTGCCAGCAGTTCTTGGGGCCCCAATGACGAGCAGTACTTC
NA,TRBV5-1,TRBJ1-1,few,CASRTDPTGRNTEAFF,TGCGCCAGCAGAACAGACCCGACAGGACGGAACACTGAAGCTTTCTTT
NA,TRBV3-1,TRBJ2-1,NA,CASSQERPYRYNEQFF,TGTGCCAGCAGCCAAGAACGTCCCTACCGTTACAATGAGCAGTTCTTC
TRBD2,TRBV5-5,TRBJ2-7,NA,CASSGTSGTYEQYF,TGTGCCAGCAGCGGGACTAGCGGGACCTACGAGCAGTACTTC
TRBD2,TRBV10-2,TRBJ2-1,few,CASSGWLAGRQSSYNEQFF,TGCGCCAGCAGTGGATGGCTAGCGGGACGACAGAGCTCCTACAATGAGCAGTTCTTC
TRBD1,TRBV12-3/TRBV12-4,TRBJ2-7,NA,CASSLARTGRRAEQYF,TGTGCCAGCAGTTTAGCGAGGACAGGGAGGAGGGCCGAGCAGTACTTC
NA,TRBV7-8,TRBJ2-1,few,CASSLDGTLYNEQFF,TGTGCCAGCAGCTTAGACGGGACTCTATACAATGAGCAGTTCTTC
NA,TRBV20-1,TRBJ1-3,few,CSARVGNTIYF,TGCAGTGCGCGTGTCGGAAACACCATATATTTT
NA,TRBV5-1,TRBJ2-5,many,CASSLGQLQETQYF,TGTGCCAGCAGTCTTGGACAGCTTCAAGAGACCCAGTACTTC
NA,TRBV5-1,TRBJ2-3,few,CASSFLGGTDTQYF,TGCGCCAGCAGCTTTCTGGGGGGTACAGATACGCAGTATTTT
TRBD2,TRBV12-3/TRBV12-4,TRBJ2-5,NA,CASSLGLAGLSETQYF,TGTGCCAGCAGTCTTGGACTAGCGGGATTGTCAGAGACCCAGTACTTC
TRBD2,TRBV10-3,TRBJ2-1,few,CASKGLAGYNEQFF,TGTGCCAGCAAAGGACTAGCGGGATACAATGAGCAGTTCTTC
NA,TRBV5-1,TRBJ2-7,many,CASSLLPIGGYEQYF,TGCGCCAGCAGCTTGCTGCCTATTGGGGGATACGAGCAGTACTTC
TRBD2,TRBV10-3,TRBJ2-1,NA,CAIRRLAGGGNEQFF,TGTGCCATCAGAAGACTAGCGGGAGGAGGGAATGAGCAGTTCTTC
NA,TRBV20-1,TRBJ1-1,NA,CSARDRVAAFF,TGCAGTGCTAGAGACCGAGTAGCAGCTTTCTTT
TRBD2,TRBV20-1,TRBJ2-5,few,CSARVSPGLERSGETQYF,TGCAGTGCTAGAGTTTCTCCGGGACTAGAACGATCGGGGGAGACCCAGTACTTC
NA,TRBV28,TRBJ1-5,few,CASRSEGVNQPQHF,TGTGCCAGCAGGTCGGAAGGGGTCAATCAGCCCCAGCATTTT
NA,TRBV20-1,TRBJ1-5,NA,CSADSGQGQPQHF,TGCAGTGCTGACTCCGGGCAAGGCCAGCCCCAGCATTTT
NA,TRBV29-1,TRBJ2-1,NA,CSVLNALAPAYNEQFF,TGCAGCGTCCTAAACGCCCTAGCGCCCGCGTACAATGAGCAGTTCTTC
TRBD2,TRBV5-1,TRBJ2-5,NA,CASSSSGRGETQYF,TGCGCCAGCAGCTCTAGCGGGAGAGGAGAGACCCAGTACTTC
NA,TRBV14,TRBJ2-7,few,CASSLKRGLGEQYF,TGTGCCAGCAGCTTGAAGAGAGGGTTGGGCGAGCAGTACTTC
NA,TRBV21-1,TRBJ2-6,NA,CASSKVQVGSKSSGANVLTF,TGTGCCAGCAGCAAAGTGCAAGTAGGTTCGAAAAGCTCTGGGGCCAACGTCCTGACTTTC
NA,TRBV12-3/TRBV12-4,TRBJ2-7,few,CASTDGTSYEQYF,TGTGCCAGCACGGACGGGACGTCCTACGAGCAGTACTTC
NA,TRBV27,TRBJ1-2,NA,CASSSPGRASGYTF,TGTGCCAGCAGTTCGCCGGGGAGGGCGAGCGGCTACACCTTC
TRBD2,TRBV4-1,TRBJ2-2,NA,CASRFGLAGDTGELFF,TGCGCCAGCAGGTTCGGACTAGCGGGAGACACCGGGGAGCTGTTTTTT
TRBD1,TRBV24-1,TRBJ2-2,NA,CATSDPGQDWDTGELFF,TGTGCCACCAGTGACCCCGGACAGGATTGGGACACCGGGGAGCTGTTTTTT
TRBD1,TRBV3-1,TRBJ1-1,few,CASSPGQEAEAFF,TGTGCCAGCAGCCCCGGACAGGAGGCTGAAGCTTTCTTT
TRBD2,TRBV29-1,TRBJ2-7,few,CSVVGLAGSYEQYF,TGCAGCGTTGTGGGACTAGCGGGATCCTACGAGCAGTACTTC
NA,TRBV3-1,TRBJ2-1,few,CASSQAALSGGNEQFF,TGTGCCAGCAGCCAAGCGGCCCTCTCAGGTGGCAATGAGCAGTTCTTC
NA,TRBV12-3/TRBV12-4,TRBJ1-1,few,CATIGAVNTEAFF,TGTGCCACCATAGGTGCGGTGAACACTGAAGCTTTCTTT
NA,TRBV9,TRBJ2-7,NA,CASSVGGTLGTYEQYF,TGTGCCAGCAGCGTAGGAGGGACCCTGGGAACCTACGAGCAGTACTTC
NA,TRBV5-1,TRBJ2-1,NA,CASSPRGVAVNNEQFF,TGCGCCAGCAGCCCGCGTGGGGTAGCGGTAAACAATGAGCAGTTCTTC
TRBD2,TRBV27,TRBJ2-3,NA,CASSISTSGRGDTQYF,TGTGCCAGCAGCATCTCGACTAGCGGGAGGGGCGATACGCAGTATTTT
TRBD2,TRBV5-1,TRBJ2-3,NA,CASSWNAGTTRVSDTQYF,TGCGCCAGCAGCTGGAACGCCGGGACTACCAGAGTCTCAGATACGCAGTATTTT
NA,TRBV10-3,TRBJ2-7,few,CAISESPGSEQYF,TGTGCCATCAGTGAGTCCCCAGGGTCAGAGCAGTACTTC
TRBD2,TRBV20-1,TRBJ2-3,few,CSAVTSGTDTQYF,TGCAGTGCTGTGACTAGCGGAACAGATACGCAGTATTTT
NA,TRBV4-1,TRBJ2-1,NA,CASSQEGLGGGNEQFF,TGCGCCAGCAGCCAAGAGGGACTTGGGGGTGGCAATGAGCAGTTCTTC
TRBD2,TRBV5-1,TRBJ2-7,NA,CASSLEAGGPTEQYF,TGCGCCAGCAGCTTGGAAGCGGGAGGGCCAACCGAGCAGTACTTC
TRBD2,TRBV5-1,TRBJ2-3,NA,CASSPPLAGGPDTQYF,TGCGCCAGCAGCCCCCCCCTAGCGGGAGGGCCAGATACGCAGTATTTT
NA,TRBV3-1,TRBJ1-1,many,CASSSVRNTEAFF,TGTGCCAGCTCCTCAGTCCGGAACACTGAAGCTTTCTTT
NA,TRBV12-3/TRBV12-4,TRBJ1-1,NA,CASSRIVGGTEAFF,TGTGCCAGCAGTAGAATTGTGGGGGGCACTGAAGCTTTCTTT
NA,TRBV30,TRBJ1-1,few,CAWSAQGYGDTEAFF,TGTGCCTGGAGCGCACAGGGATACGGAGACACTGAAGCTTTCTTT